This entry features one TCR beta chain sequence. The antigen is unknown. Profiled with immunoSEQ multiplex PCR; TCRdb holds only in-frame clones, not every one. Of more than 95,000 clones in the sample, more than 85% were seen once. With 5 bases clipped from V and 6 bases from J, the junction kept 8 bases outside the gene matches. Germline V lookup: CDR1 LNHDA, CDR2 SQIVND (reference sequence). The CDR3 has 15 residues. The sample originates from a study of T cell responses to AZD1222 COVID-19 vaccine. Study-level findings and limits: Receipt of two AZD1222 doses was followed by a rise in Spike-specific TCR breadth and depth. After the peak T cell response, and only then, were repertoires sampled. Clonal diversity was possibly underestimated, and white British individuals and females predominated among donors. Seropositive status at baseline applied to only a handful of AZD1222 recipients.

Sequenced here: peripheral blood, sampled on day 0 of MenACWY control vaccination. This receptor was taken from an adult in good health. The genes are TRBV19 and TRBJ1-5; TRBD1 matches 9 bases. CDR3 amino acids: CASSPGTGHGQPQHF. Here the CDR3 DNA reads TGTGCCAGTAGTCCCGGGACAGGGCACGGTCAGCCCCAGCATTTT. Variable domain in full (rest from reference TRBV19 and TRBJ1-5): DGGITQSPKYLFRKEGQNVTLSCEQNLNHDAMYWYRQDPGQGLRLIYYSQIVNDFQKGDIAEGYSVSREKKESFPLTVTSAQKNPTAFYLCASSPGTGHGQPQHFGDGTRLSIL.